A selection of T cell receptor beta chains follows, all from one sample in a study of blood T cell repertoires in COVID-19. Measured with immunoSEQ multiplex PCR; TCRdb has only the in-frame clones, and not every one. This repertoire shows roughly 180,000 clones, around 87% found once; its top ten account for 2% to 2.5%. Material for sequencing was PBMCs or T cells enriched from blood (not recorded which). The receptors come from a woman aged 25 to 39 who had recovered from COVID-19. Both conserved end residues are part of each CDR3. Each record gives: clone size, J gene, D gene, V gene, CDR3 DNA, CDR3 protein. The D gene is left open where the match is weak. The size entry is marked missing in some rows and otherwise reads once, few, many or a size class.

-,TRBJ1-2,-,TRBV18,TGTGCCAGCTCACCGGACAGACAAACCTATGGCTACACCTTC,CASSPDRQTYGYTF
-,TRBJ2-1,TRBD1,TRBV2,TGTGCCAGCAGCACAGGGGCTGGGAATGAGCAGTTCTTC,CASSTGAGNEQFF
-,TRBJ2-2,-,TRBV3-1/TRBV3-2,TGTGCCAGCAGCCACATCGGGGAGCTGTTTTTT,CASSHIGELFF
-,TRBJ2-7,-,TRBV15,TGTGCCACCATGCAGAAACTAGCCGAGCAGTACTTC,CATMQKLAEQYF
-,TRBJ1-2,-,TRBV12-3/TRBV12-4,TGTGCCAGCAGGGGGCTAGAGTCCGGCTACACCTTC,CASRGLESGYTF
-,TRBJ1-2,-,TRBV4-2,TGTGCCACCTTGGGGGGGTTCTTTGGCTACACCTTC,CATLGGFFGYTF
-,TRBJ2-2,-,TRBV23-1,TGCGCCAGCAGTCAACTACCGGGACTGTACACCGGGGAGCTGTTTTTT,CASSQLPGLYTGELFF
-,TRBJ2-7,TRBD2,TRBV5-6,TGTGCCAGCAGCTTGGTCCGACTAGCGGGTTCCTACGAGCAGTACTTC,CASSLVRLAGSYEQYF
-,TRBJ1-1,-,TRBV5-1,TGCGCCAGCAGCTTAGACGGGACATATGTCGGAGTTGAAGCTTTCTTT,CASSLDGTYVGVEAFF
-,TRBJ2-7,TRBD1,TRBV5-1,TGCGCCAGCAGCACAACGACAGGGAGCGAGCAGTACTTC,CASSTTTGSEQYF
-,TRBJ1-1,-,TRBV11-3,TGTGCCAGCAGCCAGTCAGGGCGGAACACTGAAGCTTTCTTT,CASSQSGRNTEAFF
-,TRBJ2-2,-,TRBV5-1,TGCGCCAGCAGCTTGGAGGGGGCCGGGGAGCTGTTTTTT,CASSLEGAGELFF
many,TRBJ2-1,-,TRBV27,TGTGCCAGCAGTTTCAACCGGGACAATGAGCAGTTCTTC,CASSFNRDNEQFF
-,TRBJ2-1,TRBD2,TRBV11-2,TGTGCCAGCAGCGATAGCGGGAGCCCCTACAATGAGCAGTTCTTC,CASSDSGSPYNEQFF
-,TRBJ2-2,TRBD1,TRBV7-2,TGTGCCAGCAGCTTAGCGAGACAGGGTCAAACCGGGGAGCTGTTTTTT,CASSLARQGQTGELFF
-,TRBJ2-1,-,TRBV4-1,TGCGCCAGCAGCCAACTCCCAGACTCCTACAATGAGCAGTTCTTC,CASSQLPDSYNEQFF
-,TRBJ2-1,TRBD1,TRBV3-1/TRBV3-2,TGTGCCAGCAGCCGCAACATAGGACAGGGGGGAAGCTCCTACAATGAGCAGTTCTTC,CASSRNIGQGGSSYNEQFF
-,TRBJ2-5,-,TRBV7-8,TGTGCCAGCAGCTTTTACGACAGGCTGAAAGAGACCCAGTACTTC,CASSFYDRLKETQYF
-,TRBJ1-5,-,TRBV6-5,TGTGCCAGCAGGAACGGGGTCTCCGGCAATCAGCCCCAGCATTTT,CASRNGVSGNQPQHF
-,TRBJ1-5,-,TRBV6-6,TGTGCCAGCAGTCCCATGCAGGGACTTTATAGCAATCAGCCCCAGCATTTT,CASSPMQGLYSNQPQHF
-,TRBJ2-7,-,TRBV18,TGTGCCAGCTCACCACCGACGACAGGTATGGGGGAGCAGTACTTC,CASSPPTTGMGEQYF
-,TRBJ1-2,-,TRBV7-2,TGTGCCAGCAGCTTAAGTTCGACAGGAGTCAACTATGGCTACACCTTC,CASSLSSTGVNYGYTF
-,TRBJ1-5,-,TRBV7-9,TGTGCCAGCACCCGAGGGGGTTCGTTAGAGCCCCAGCATTTT,CASTRGGSLEPQHF
-,TRBJ2-1,TRBD2,TRBV7-2,TGTGCCAGCAGCTTAGCAGGGACTAGCGGCAACAATGAGCAGTTCTTC,CASSLAGTSGNNEQFF
-,TRBJ1-1,TRBD1,TRBV7-3,TGTGCCAGCAGCTCCACAGGGGGCATCACTGAAGCTTTCTTT,CASSSTGGITEAFF
-,TRBJ2-3,-,TRBV11-3,TGTGCCAGCAGGGGGAGCCGTACAGATACGCAGTATTTT,CASRGSRTDTQYF
-,TRBJ1-6,TRBD1,TRBV7-9,TGTGCCAGCAGCCCAGACAGGGGCAGATCACCCCTCCACTTT,CASSPDRGRSPLHF
-,TRBJ2-5,-,TRBV21-1,TGTGCCAGCAGCAACCGGACAGGGGGCAAAAAAGAGACCCAGTACTTC,CASSNRTGGKKETQYF
-,TRBJ2-7,-,TRBV6-1,TGTGCCAGCAGTGAACTGGGGACACCCCGGTACGAGCAGTACTTC,CASSELGTPRYEQYF
-,TRBJ2-5,-,TRBV7-2,TGTGCCAGCAGCTTGAGGCCGACAGGTTGGTCGCGAGAGACCCAGTACTTC,CASSLRPTGWSRETQYF
-,TRBJ1-1,-,TRBV5-1,TGCGCCAGCAGAATTGGGCGGAGCGGGGTGAACACTGAAGCTTTCTTT,CASRIGRSGVNTEAFF
-,TRBJ2-2,TRBD1,TRBV24-1,TGTGCCACGGAGGGACAGGGGGTCACCGGGGAGCTGTTTTTT,CATEGQGVTGELFF
-,TRBJ2-7,-,TRBV7-9,TGTGCCAGCAGTCCCAACTCCTACGAGCAGTACTTC,CASSPNSYEQYF
-,TRBJ2-3,TRBD1,TRBV5-1,TGCGCCAGCAGCTGGGACAGCCCTAGCACAGATACGCAGTATTTT,CASSWDSPSTDTQYF
-,TRBJ2-3,-,TRBV11-3,TGTGCCAGCAGCCGGAGCACAGATACGCAGTATTTT,CASSRSTDTQYF
few,TRBJ1-6,TRBD1,TRBV19,TGTGCCAGTCGAAGGGGGCCATCGTCGAATTCACCCCTCCACTTT,CASRRGPSSNSPLHF
-,TRBJ1-2,-,TRBV2,TGTGCCAGCGAGACAGTCACCCCGGATGGCTACACCTTC,CASETVTPDGYTF
-,TRBJ1-2,-,TRBV9,TGTGCCAGCAGCGTAGACCCGGGTTGGTATGGCGGCTACACCTTC,CASSVDPGWYGGYTF
-,TRBJ1-1,-,TRBV27,TGTGCCAGCAGTTCTGGGTGGGGAGTAGGTGGCACTGAAGCTTTCTTT,CASSSGWGVGGTEAFF
-,TRBJ1-2,-,TRBV6-1,TGTGCCAGCAGTGAAGGGGGGACTCTATATGGCTACACCTTC,CASSEGGTLYGYTF
-,TRBJ1-1,-,TRBV7-9,TGTGCCAGCAGCCTCGACAGCCCTGAAGCTTTCTTT,CASSLDSPEAFF
-,TRBJ1-6,-,TRBV3-1/TRBV3-2,TGTGCCAGCAGCCATTTGGCCATCTCTAATTCACCCCTCCACTTT,CASSHLAISNSPLHF
many,TRBJ2-1,TRBD1,TRBV14,TGTGCCAGCAGCTCCGGGACAGCCAACAATGAGCAGTTCTTC,CASSSGTANNEQFF
-,TRBJ1-6,-,TRBV6-4,TGTGCCAGCAATCGACAGTTTCCGATAGGGTCACCCCTCCACTTT,CASNRQFPIGSPLHF
-,TRBJ2-7,-,TRBV2,TGTGCCAGCAGTGAGGTTCGGGGTACCGGCGAGCAGTACTTC,CASSEVRGTGEQYF
-,TRBJ2-1,TRBD2,TRBV2,TGTGCCAGCAGCGGGAGGGCCGAAAATGAGCAGTTCTTC,CASSGRAENEQFF
-,TRBJ2-3,-,TRBV14,TGTGCCAGCAGCCAAATTTCACTAGATACGCAGTATTTT,CASSQISLDTQYF
once,TRBJ1-2,TRBD1,TRBV7-9,TGTGCCAGCAGCCGACAGGGGGCAGGTGGCTACACCTTC,CASSRQGAGGYTF
-,TRBJ2-7,TRBD1,TRBV15,TGTGCCACCAGCAAGGGACAGGGAGGATCTTACGAGCAGTACTTC,CATSKGQGGSYEQYF
-,TRBJ2-5,-,TRBV2,TGTGCCAGCAGTGCGGACAGCCAAGAGACCCAGTACTTC,CASSADSQETQYF